This T cell receptor (beta chain) derives from a study of cytomegalovirus exposure and HLA in healthy donors listed by TCRdb under 2017. With respect to the entire study: According to an earlier analysis of around 600 of the donors, 150 million to 200 million T cells yielded approximately 120 million unique TCR beta sequences and 276 Gb of sequence data. Of the roughly 400 genotyped donors, over 70% fell in the genetic ancestry cluster associated with self-reported Caucasian donors. The later analysis used no new phenotypic data to find candidate immune exposures, relying instead on TCR beta sequences and their occurrence across donors. Both class I and class II loci were covered by HLA typing, at four-digit resolution. To predict cytomegalovirus infection status, the study brought together high-throughput TCR immunosequencing, statistical association of individual TCRs with disease status, and machine learning. Several DR-DQ haplotypes were treated as single units for association and clustering because of strong linkage in the cohort. Along with the approximately 620-subject first cohort, a separate validation cohort of over a hundred different subjects was used. The study profiled the T cell repertoires of approximately 700 subjects by immunosequencing and related them to cytomegalovirus serostatus. In an earlier analysis of more than 550 of the donors, high-throughput TCR beta sequencing was used to judge whether each TCR beta V gene segment behaved as functional or pseudogenic. Among roughly 400 genotyped donors of the cohort, an average of around 250,000 unique TCR beta nucleotide sequences was sequenced per donor, of which roughly 18% were non-productive. The number of donors typed differed by locus, with 629-630 for A, B, C, DRB1 and DQB1, 522 for DQA1, 600 to 610 for DPA1, and 450 to 480 for DPB1. The study was designed to test whether signatures of past pathogen exposure could be identified by cataloging public T cell receptors. Every discovery cohort repertoire had been produced on one sequencing platform. About 280 gigabases of sequencing data and 75 million to 85 million unique TCR sequences made up an early release that covered 640 HLA-typed donors. Alongside the repertoire data, information on donor age, sex, ethnicity and CMV serostatus was compiled. A later analysis re-analyzed previously published TCR beta repertoires from 550 to 700 donors and added high-resolution HLA genotyping to study TCR occurrence patterns. Genome-wide SNP genotypes for about 60% of the roughly 700 donors were used in a later genetic analysis, which treated that subset as a discovery cohort.

Libraries were prepared through the immunoSEQ multiplex PCR assay. The multiplex PCR relied on a mix of 60 forward primers for TCR Vbeta segments and 13 reverse primers for TCR Jbeta segments. The CDR3 region of rearranged TCR beta genes was amplified from genomic DNA by a multiplex PCR assay. The amplified TCR beta libraries were sequenced on the Illumina HiSeq System as 87-base-pair reads. Turning to the authors' computational methods: A later analysis tallied 75 million to 95 million unique TCR beta chains across the 666 repertoires, and around 10 million of those chains were shared by two or more donors. To remove PCR and sequencing errors, raw reads were error-corrected and collapsed into unique sequences using a nearest-neighbor algorithm that merged closely related sequences. To assign V, D and J gene segments, CDR3 sequences were aligned to IMGT reference sequences. For a sequence to be retained, a match of at least six nucleotides was required to both a V gene segment and a J gene segment. A rearrangement counted as productive if the CDR3 had no stop codons and remained in frame with V and J, and every other rearrangement counted as non-productive. CDR3 was defined by IMGT convention, running from the second conserved V-encoded cysteine to the conserved J-encoded phenylalanine. The earlier analysis of roughly 590 of the donors excluded sequences that lacked an unambiguous match to a single V gene segment. An earlier analysis of several hundred of the donors called V segments functional above 56.7% productive rearrangements and segregating when the between-donor standard deviation exceeded 5%. To diagnose cytomegalovirus status from the catalog of TCR beta chain sequences, a statistical classification framework was built. V and J gene assignment, in a later analysis, came from comparing TCR nucleotide sequences with IMGT/GENE-DB human TR gene sequences. Using the TCRdist pipeline, a later analysis assigned CDR3 sequences along with most-parsimonious VDJ recombination scenarios. In a later analysis, every TCR beta chain was defined by the combination of its CDR3 amino acid sequence and its V-gene family, and reads without a unique V-gene family were dropped. As a way to deal with suspected cross-contamination and a sequencing artifact, a later analysis dropped approximately 590 nucleotide sequences that were highly shared and had low generation probability. In a later analysis, a clonal expansion index for each public chain was calculated from normalized within-repertoire ranks of inferred template counts. In a later analysis, generation probabilities were computed using a VDJ recombination model fitted to out-of-frame rearrangements, and the results were checked against IGoR. Hypergeometric tests were used in a later analysis to score TCR-TCR, TCR-HLA and TCR-CMV co-occurrence, with a repertoire-size bias correction applied to the TCR pairs. A later analysis estimated false discovery rates by permuting HLA or CMV assignments 20 times. In a later analysis, co-occurring TCRs were grouped using DBSCAN, and TCRdist sequence similarity was added for clustering within HLA-allele-positive subsets. Repertoires with fewer than 30,000 or more than 120,000 public chains were left out of co-occurrence clustering, as were four to six repertoires with anomalous nucleotide sharing. What TCRdb holds here is the immuneACCESS table cut down to in-frame rearrangements. Part of the clones is not present; checked against another copy, under half of the missing clones reflect an unresolved V gene, and the others are unexplained. V and J calls plus clone size are reproduced from that table; the DNA served to infer D and trimming. This sample holds 55,000 to 75,000 clones; about 72% were observed only once. Of the sample, around 3% is held by the ten largest clones.

Broad study findings and their caveats: According to a later analysis, parvovirus B19, influenza, CMV and Epstein-Barr virus appeared linked to several top co-occurrence clusters. A cluster of highly shared sequence variants was judged likely to represent a technical artifact of the sequencing pipeline. Fewer than 20 rarely observed V segments, including chromosome 9 orphons, were excluded from the earlier analysis of some 590 of the donors because counts were too low. Immune exposure information for the cohort was limited to CMV serostatus. The classifier was reported to diagnose cytomegalovirus status with high specificity and sensitivity in both the original cohort and the validation cohort. A later genetic analysis associated a missense DCLRE1C variant with V-gene and J-gene trimming of TCR beta chains, and an independent cohort replicated the association. Because the 87-base-pair reads could not distinguish some IMGT-functional V segments, including TRBV6-2 and TRBV6-3, those segments were excluded. A few of the identified cytomegalovirus-associated TCR beta chains were confirmed in vitro to be specific for cytomegalovirus antigens. When HLA alleles, especially DR and DQ, strongly co-occurred, attributing TCR associations to individual alleles was difficult. Specific HLA alleles were associated with 15,000 to 20,000 TCR beta sequences at a false discovery rate of 0.05 in a later analysis. This cohort had only TCR beta chains sequenced, and the lack of alpha or paired-chain data limited which features could be detected. The study listed around 160 TCR beta chains as associated with cytomegalovirus. HLA typing was unavailable for some donors at each locus, so association tests used only the typed subset. Presence/absence analyses assumed roughly uniform sequencing depth across donors, an assumption that may not hold. An earlier analysis of approximately 590 of the donors showed that most TCR beta V segments appeared in productive rearrangements either about 87% or about 30% of the time, which broadly matched IMGT annotations. The authors suggested that the approach could potentially be extended to other disease states and immunological phenotypes. Most CMV-associated TCR beta chains appeared to be HLA-restricted in a later analysis, and the HLA associations seemed to be driven largely by CMV exposure. In a later genetic analysis, fewer N-insertions in productive TCRs were reported among donors in an Asian-associated ancestry cluster than the roughly 700-donor mean. According to a later analysis, TCR association rates differed among HLA loci, with DRB1 alleles showing the most associated TCRs and HLA-C alleles showing the fewest. Most TCR sequences were observed very rarely across donors, whereas some public TCRs were present in many individuals. A further reported finding was that TCR beta sequences accurately predicted the HLA-A and HLA-B alleles for most subjects in the first cohort. Linkage disequilibrium might explain the correlated functional status among segregating V segments, but an unknown experimental factor could not be ruled out. Compared with equally common non-associated chains, HLA-associated TCR beta chains in a later analysis were more clonally expanded and had lower generation probabilities.

A word on this clone: What antigen it recognizes has not been identified. It has no much larger one-base neighbor in the sample; base qualities were not kept.

The cohort was made up of roughly 670 healthy bone marrow donors. All cohort members were sampled while nominally healthy, although unrecorded immune exposures were likely present. The donor was CMV seropositive and was included in the group of 250 to 300 seropositive cohort members. A peripheral blood sample was collected from each donor, and TCR beta sequencing was performed on peripheral blood mononuclear cells. The Qiagen DNeasy Blood Extraction Kit was used to extract genomic DNA from the blood cell samples. From cysteine to phenylalanine, the CDR3 is 14 amino acids long. CDR3 DNA only is kept here, 42 bases in frame from base 1. CDR1 and CDR2, looked up from the germline V gene, are SNHLY and FYNNEI. The V end loses 5 bases and the J end loses 4 bases, and a stretch of 11 bases separates them.

Sequenced input: PBMCs. Recombination linked TRBV2 to TRBJ2-2; the D gene is unclear. The TCR originated in a girl aged 5-17 years in good health and CMV-seropositive. The CDR3 has the sequence CASSRALSTGELFF. Here is the DNA: TGTGCCAGCAGTAGAGCATTATCCACCGGGGAGCTGTTTTTT.